This TCR beta chain originates from a study of beta chain features in type 1 diabetes. It was via CD45RO/CCR7/CD25/CD127/CD95/CD27 that CD4+ naive, central memory, regulatory and stem cell-like memory cells were sorted. The whole isolated RNA underwent reverse transcription, so sequencing captured expressed TCRB transcripts. Sequenced by immunoSEQ multiplex PCR; TCRdb stores in-frame clones only, minus some. The repertoire includes approximately 280,000 clones, approximately 15% of them detected once, and about 0.014% sits in the top ten. The CDR3 extends over 13 amino acids. Trimming removed 1 base from V and 10 bases from J, with 13 bases in between. Germline V gives CDR1 SGHVS, CDR2 FQNEAQ. To note about this clone: No antigen is known for it.

General study points: TCRB CDR3s from Type 1 diabetes patients were moderately but significantly shorter in all four CD4+ subsets. Among type 1 diabetes patients, VDJ junctions had fewer insertions and more deletions.

This chain connects TRBV7-8 to TRBJ1-1, with D perhaps matching TRBD1 (5 bases). The sequencing sample was made of naive CD4+ T cells from blood. The sequence derives from a man aged 18 to 29 with type 1 diabetes. The CDR3 DNA sequence: TGTGCCAGCAGCTTAGAGTTCGGGGGACGAGCTTTCTTT. Amino acid sequence: CASSLEFGGRAFF.